This TCR beta chain was documented in a study of blood T cell repertoires in COVID-19 (dated by TCRdb to 2019 to 2021). Some background on the complete study: Collaborator samples came from the United States, Italy and Spain and covered acute and convalescent phases of COVID-19. The material from the prospective study consisted of cDNA or gDNA derived from T cells, B-cell-depleted T cells, or PBMCs. Subjects who had been exposed to COVID-19, were actively infected with it, or had recovered from it provided the deeply sampled blood TCRbeta repertoires that made up the dataset. The repertoires were released in a freely available public database meant as a resource for research on the immune response to SARS-CoV-2. Samples came from the ongoing ImmuneRACE study (first 160 participants) plus 1,254 subjects from 6 global collaborators. The sample metadata nearly always contained a de-identified subject ID, COVID-19 status, age in years and sex. HLA class I and class II types, where available, came from metadata supplied by the sample provider rather than from assay-based typing. The study at large found these results: The quantity of clinical and demographic metadata differed by source and by participant and was supplied without curation.

Concerning this clone: The specificity of this receptor is unknown. Base qualities are not at hand, and no much larger clone is one base apart. At the DNA level, this CDR3 is encoded by other sequences in the same sample as well.

A second Seattle source provided samples from volunteer blood donors who had recovered from COVID-19. The collaborating institutions used their own protocols to collect whole blood in K2EDTA tubes. Collaborator samples were shipped for TCRbeta analysis as frozen whole blood, isolated PBMCs, or DNA extracted from either sample type. TCRbeta CDR3 regions were amplified from genomic DNA using the immunoSEQ Assay, a bias-controlled multiplex PCR. From the authors' description of their analysis: Within the assay, amplification of reference gene primers was used to estimate how many nucleated cells each sample contained. To quantify the absolute abundance of each unique TCRbeta CDR3 rearrangement, sequence reads were collapsed and filtered. For each sample, productive Simpson clonality was calculated by taking the square root of Simpson's diversity index across productive rearrangements. What TCRdb holds here is the immuneACCESS table cut down to in-frame rearrangements. Part of the clones is not present; checked against another copy, under half of the missing clones reflect an unresolved V gene, and the others are unexplained. V and J calls and clone size are copied from that table; D and trimming were computed from the DNA. This sample comprises 250,000 to 350,000 clones, approximately 86% of them detected only once. The ten largest clones add up to roughly 2.2% of the sample.

From its cysteine to its phenylalanine, the CDR3 spans 15 amino acids. Just CDR3 DNA is preserved here, 45 bases in frame from base 1. CDR1 and CDR2, looked up from the germline V gene, are SGHRS and YFSETQ. After removal of 0 bases from V and 3 bases from J, the junction retains 1 base not matched to a gene. The TCR comes from a woman aged 50 to 60 who had recovered from COVID-19. This chain joins TRBV5-1 to TRBJ2-1; TRBD2 agrees with 9 junctional bases. Material for sequencing was peripheral blood. The CDR3 reads CASSLEAGGYNEQFF. The DNA is TGCGCCAGCAGCTTGGAAGCGGGAGGCTACAATGAGCAGTTCTTC.